Listed below are T cell receptor beta chains from one sample, sequenced in a study of identical twins. From the 5' RACE reads, TCRdb called clonotypes with MiXCR, one entry per CDR3 protein. The sample includes 500,000 or so distinct CDR3 sequences, roughly an eighth of them seen just once. The sample was also reused in another study, on yellow fever vaccine responses in identical twins.

The sample taken for sequencing was CD4+ T cells sorted from blood. The receptors derive from a woman aged 18-29 years in good health. CDR3s leave out the opening cysteine and the closing phenylalanine or tryptophan. The order of the fields is V gene, J gene, CDR3 protein.

>TRBV12-3/TRBV12-4|TRBJ1-1
ASSLGGVGSEAF
>TRBV11-2|TRBJ1-1
ASSLRPLDTEAF
>TRBV12-3/TRBV12-4|TRBJ2-7
ASRTSGISEQY
>TRBV12-3/TRBV12-4|TRBJ2-7
ASSQSGGRTYEQY
>TRBV3-1|TRBJ2-1
ASSQVRGQFYNEQF
>TRBV7-2|TRBJ2-1
ASSLGSGYNEQF
>TRBV2|TRBJ2-3
ASSEAPGDRVNTQY
>TRBV6-1|TRBJ2-2
ASMGRLNTGELF
>TRBV20-1|TRBJ2-4
SVNRDVPKNIQY
>TRBV20-1|TRBJ2-1
SAEQATGTREF
>TRBV7-9|TRBJ2-1
ASSLGDRGLGEQF
>TRBV3-1|TRBJ2-5
ASSNGDRGGETQY
>TRBV28|TRBJ1-2
ASSLWDSQNYGYT
>TRBV28|TRBJ2-3
ASSTNGLAATDTQY
>TRBV3-1|TRBJ2-5
ASSPAQEVRETQY
>TRBV7-3|TRBJ2-3
ASSLILGADTQY
>TRBV24-1|TRBJ2-1
ATSLYNEQF
>TRBV2|TRBJ2-7
ASSVWTGLYEQY
>TRBV6-1|TRBJ2-1
ASKKNSGGVGNEQF
>TRBV3-1|TRBJ2-1
ASSQGRGPF
>TRBV3-1|TRBJ2-3
ASSRTSGRAGGTDTQY
>TRBV20-1|TRBJ2-5
SASTGGLETQY
>TRBV11-2|TRBJ2-7
ASSLDLGQSHYEQY
>TRBV5-1|TRBJ2-5
ASSLSAGRPETQY
>TRBV2|TRBJ2-7
ASSATDYEQY
>TRBV4-3|TRBJ1-6
ASSQWTGEALH
>TRBV6-5|TRBJ2-5
ASSYSGAGGRAKKTQY
>TRBV7-2|TRBJ2-2
ASSPSGLAGVAGELF
>TRBV4-2|TRBJ2-2
ASSQGLDTGELF
>TRBV24-1|TRBJ2-1
ATSDLGGGGGVSYNEQF
>TRBV28|TRBJ2-7
ASSPSGRPTYEQY
>TRBV20-1|TRBJ2-1
RATGLTYNEQF
>TRBV25-1|TRBJ2-5
ASRRSGGAQETQY